This T cell receptor (beta chain) stems from a study of identical twins. Findings of the study overall: Fewer insertions characterized abundant cord blood beta clonotypes, whereas memory repertoires showed none.

TCRdb processed the 5' RACE reads anew with MiXCR; each CDR3 protein has one entry. Of 450,000 or so distinct CDR3 sequences in the sample, 12% to 15% were seen once. Everyone who donated was a healthy Caucasian. This clonotype was counted only a few times. The antigen is undetermined. These data are also associated with another study on yellow fever vaccine responses in identical twins. That study adds: Twins reportedly appeared to share part of their vaccine T cell response while keeping part individual.

The origin of this receptor is a woman under 30 in good health. Sequencing was performed on CD4+ T cells sorted from blood.

The CDR3 is CASRPPGLPNEKLFF. The CDR3 DNA sequence: TGTGCCAGCAGGCCCCCGGGACTACCTAATGAAAAACTGTTTTTT. The chain is built from TRBV6-1 and TRBJ1-4; a possible D gene is TRBD1 (5 bases). Trimming took off 6 bases at V and 3 bases at J, with 14 bases between the two ends. CDR1 MNHNS and CDR2 SASEGT come from the germline V gene. The CDR3 loop spans 15 amino acids.